This T cell receptor (beta chain) is drawn from a study of PD-1 and CTLA-4 blockade in melanoma. This CDR3 spans 17 amino acids. J was trimmed by 4 bases and V by 0 bases; bases with no gene match: 9. Per germline, CDR1 LGHNA and CDR2 YNFKEQ. A few counts support this clone. The assay was immunoSEQ multiplex PCR, and TCRdb's table has in-frame clones only and misses some. The table shows about 21,000 clones, with approximately 88% occurring only once. The rearrangement uses TRBV4-2 and TRBJ1-3; 7 bases line up with TRBD1. This TCR was sampled from a human donor with melanoma. The sample in question was CD8+ T cells from peripheral blood, obtained before anti-PD-1 treatment. Here the CDR3 DNA reads TGTGCCAGCAGCCAAGATTGGCAGGGGGGCCCCGGAAACACCATATATTTT. Protein product: CASSQDWQGGPGNTIYF.